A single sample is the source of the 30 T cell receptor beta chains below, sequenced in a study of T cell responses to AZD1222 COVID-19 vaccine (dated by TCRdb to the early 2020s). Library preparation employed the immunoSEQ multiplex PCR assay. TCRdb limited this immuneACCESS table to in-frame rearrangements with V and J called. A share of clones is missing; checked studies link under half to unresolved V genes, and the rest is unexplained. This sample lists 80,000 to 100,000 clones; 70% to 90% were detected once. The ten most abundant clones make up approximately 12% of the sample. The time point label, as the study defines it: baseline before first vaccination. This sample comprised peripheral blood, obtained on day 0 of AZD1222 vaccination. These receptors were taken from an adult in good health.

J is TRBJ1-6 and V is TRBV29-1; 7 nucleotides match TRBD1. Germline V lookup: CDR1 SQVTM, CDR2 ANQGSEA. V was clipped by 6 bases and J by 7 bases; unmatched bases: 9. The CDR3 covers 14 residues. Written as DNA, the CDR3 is TGCAGCGTCAGGGTTTCGACAGGGAATTCACCCCTCCACTTT. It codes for CSVRVSTGNSPLHF.

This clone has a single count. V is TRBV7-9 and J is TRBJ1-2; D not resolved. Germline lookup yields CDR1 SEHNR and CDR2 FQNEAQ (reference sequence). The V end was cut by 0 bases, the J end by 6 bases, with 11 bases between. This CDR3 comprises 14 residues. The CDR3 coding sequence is TGTGCCAGCAGCTTAGCGGGGAGGGCTGATGGCTACACCTTC. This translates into CASSLAGRADGYTF.

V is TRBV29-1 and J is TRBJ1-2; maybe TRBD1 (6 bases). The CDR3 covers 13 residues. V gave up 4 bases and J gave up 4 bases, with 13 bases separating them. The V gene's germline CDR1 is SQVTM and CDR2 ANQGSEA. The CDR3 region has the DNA TGCAGCGTTGGTGTGGGGGCTCGCTATGGCTACACCTTC. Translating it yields CSVGVGARYGYTF. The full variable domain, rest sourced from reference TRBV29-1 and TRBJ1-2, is SAVISQKPSRDICQRGTSLTIQCQVDSQVTMMFWYRQQPGQSLTLIATANQGSEATYESGFVIDKFPISRPNLTFSTLTVSNMSPEDSSIYLCSVGVGARYGYTFGSGTRLTVV.

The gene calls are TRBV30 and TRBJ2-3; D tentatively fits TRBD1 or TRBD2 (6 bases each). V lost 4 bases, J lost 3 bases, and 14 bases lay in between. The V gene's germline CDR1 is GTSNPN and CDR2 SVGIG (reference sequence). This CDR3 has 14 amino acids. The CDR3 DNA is TGTGCCTGGACCGGTGGGGGGCAGACAGATACGCAGTATTTT. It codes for CAWTGGGQTDTQYF.

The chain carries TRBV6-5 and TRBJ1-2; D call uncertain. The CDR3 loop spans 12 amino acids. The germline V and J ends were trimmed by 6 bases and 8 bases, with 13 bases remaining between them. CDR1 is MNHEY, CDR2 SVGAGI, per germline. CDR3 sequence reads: CASREDPEGYTF. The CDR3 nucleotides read TGTGCCAGCAGAGAGGACCCGGAAGGCTACACCTTC.

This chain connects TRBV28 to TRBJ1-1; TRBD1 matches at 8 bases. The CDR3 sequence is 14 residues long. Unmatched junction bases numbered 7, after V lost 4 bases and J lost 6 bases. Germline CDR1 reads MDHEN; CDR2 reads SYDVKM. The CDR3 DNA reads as TGTGCCAGCAGTTCGAACAGGGGGGGGGCTGAAGCTTTCTTT. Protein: CASSSNRGGAEAFF.

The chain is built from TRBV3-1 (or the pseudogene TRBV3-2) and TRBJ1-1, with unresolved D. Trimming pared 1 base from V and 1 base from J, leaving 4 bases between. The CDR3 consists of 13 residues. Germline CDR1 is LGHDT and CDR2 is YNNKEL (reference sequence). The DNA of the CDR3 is TGTGCCAGCAGCCAAGGTAGGAACACTGAAGCTTTCTTT. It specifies CASSQGRNTEAFF.

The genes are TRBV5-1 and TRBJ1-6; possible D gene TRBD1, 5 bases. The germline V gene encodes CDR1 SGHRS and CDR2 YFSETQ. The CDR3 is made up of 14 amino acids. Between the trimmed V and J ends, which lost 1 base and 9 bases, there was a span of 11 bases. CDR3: CASSLPGGGSPLHF. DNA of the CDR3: TGCGCCAGCAGCTTGCCCGGGGGAGGTTCACCCCTCCACTTT.

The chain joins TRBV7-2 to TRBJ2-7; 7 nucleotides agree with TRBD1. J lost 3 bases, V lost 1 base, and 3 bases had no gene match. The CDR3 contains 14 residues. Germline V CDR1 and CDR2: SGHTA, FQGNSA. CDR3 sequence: CASSLEAGGYEQYF. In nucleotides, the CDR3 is TGTGCCAGCAGCTTAGAGGCAGGGGGCTACGAGCAGTACTTC.

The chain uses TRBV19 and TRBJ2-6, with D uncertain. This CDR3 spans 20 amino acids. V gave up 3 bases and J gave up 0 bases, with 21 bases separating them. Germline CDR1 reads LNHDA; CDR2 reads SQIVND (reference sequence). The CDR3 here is CASSIVVGSTASSGANVLTF. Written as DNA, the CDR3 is TGTGCCAGTAGTATTGTTGTAGGTTCGACCGCGAGCTCTGGGGCCAACGTCCTGACTTTC.

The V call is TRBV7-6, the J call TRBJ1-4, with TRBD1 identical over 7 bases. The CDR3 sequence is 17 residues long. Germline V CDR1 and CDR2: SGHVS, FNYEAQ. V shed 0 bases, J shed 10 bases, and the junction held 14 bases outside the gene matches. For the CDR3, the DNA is TGTGCCAGCAGCTTAGCCCCCCCGCCAGGGGGAAGTGGAAAACTGTTTTTT. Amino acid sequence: CASSLAPPPGGSGKLFF.

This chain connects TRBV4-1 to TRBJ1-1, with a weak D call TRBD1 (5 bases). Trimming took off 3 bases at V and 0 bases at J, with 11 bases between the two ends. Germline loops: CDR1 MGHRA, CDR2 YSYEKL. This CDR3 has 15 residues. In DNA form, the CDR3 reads TGCGCCAGCAGCCAGGGCCCGACAGTGAACACTGAAGCTTTCTTT. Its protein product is CASSQGPTVNTEAFF.

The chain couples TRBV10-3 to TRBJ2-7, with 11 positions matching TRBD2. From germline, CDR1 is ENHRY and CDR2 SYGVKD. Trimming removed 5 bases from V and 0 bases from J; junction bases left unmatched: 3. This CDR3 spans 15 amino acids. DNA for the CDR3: TGTGCCATCAGTCTAGCGGGGGGTCTCTCCTACGAGCAGTACTTC. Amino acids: CAISLAGGLSYEQYF.

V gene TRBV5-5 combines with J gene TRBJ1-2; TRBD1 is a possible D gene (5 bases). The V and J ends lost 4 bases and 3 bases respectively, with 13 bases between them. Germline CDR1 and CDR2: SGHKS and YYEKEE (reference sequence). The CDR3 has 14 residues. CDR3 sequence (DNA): TGTGCCAGCAGCAAAATAGACAGAGACTATGGCTACACCTTC. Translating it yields CASSKIDRDYGYTF.

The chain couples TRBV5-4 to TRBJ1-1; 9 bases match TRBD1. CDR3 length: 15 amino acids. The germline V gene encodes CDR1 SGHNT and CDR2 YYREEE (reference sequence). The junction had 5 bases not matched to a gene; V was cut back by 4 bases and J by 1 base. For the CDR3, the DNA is TGTGCCAGCAGCGGGAAGGACAGGGGGAACACTGAAGCTTTCTTT. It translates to CASSGKDRGNTEAFF.

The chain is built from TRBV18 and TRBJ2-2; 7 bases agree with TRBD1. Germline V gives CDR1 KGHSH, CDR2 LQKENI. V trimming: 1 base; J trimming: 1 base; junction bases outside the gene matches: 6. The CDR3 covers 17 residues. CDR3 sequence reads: CASSPQEGGLNTGELFF. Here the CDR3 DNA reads TGTGCCAGCTCACCACAAGAAGGGGGCTTGAACACCGGGGAGCTGTTTTTT.

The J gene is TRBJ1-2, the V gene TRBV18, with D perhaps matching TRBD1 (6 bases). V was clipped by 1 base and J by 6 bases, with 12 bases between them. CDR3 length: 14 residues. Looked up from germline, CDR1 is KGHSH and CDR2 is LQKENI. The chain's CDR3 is CASSPQGTFDGYTF. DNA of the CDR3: TGTGCCAGCTCACCACAGGGGACATTCGATGGCTACACCTTC.

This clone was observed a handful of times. The CDR3, as DNA: TGTGCCAGCAGCGTAGGAGACAGCCTACCGGGCGGCTACACCTTC. This sequence encodes CASSVGDSLPGGYTF. The chain is built from TRBV9 and TRBJ1-2, with D maybe TRBD1 (5 bases). Looked up from germline, CDR1 is SGDLS and CDR2 is YYNGEE. The CDR3 spans 15 residues. V shed 0 bases and J shed 8 bases, with 17 bases lying between them.

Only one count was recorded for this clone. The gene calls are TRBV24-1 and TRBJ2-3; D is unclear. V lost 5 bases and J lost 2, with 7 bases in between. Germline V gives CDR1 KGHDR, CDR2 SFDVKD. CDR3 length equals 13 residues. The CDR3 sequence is CATSGQLTDTQYF. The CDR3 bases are TGTGCCACCAGTGGGCAGCTCACAGATACGCAGTATTTT.

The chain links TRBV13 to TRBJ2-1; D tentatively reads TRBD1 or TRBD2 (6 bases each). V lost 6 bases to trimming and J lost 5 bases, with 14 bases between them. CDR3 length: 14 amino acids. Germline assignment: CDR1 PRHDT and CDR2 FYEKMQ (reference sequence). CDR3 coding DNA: TGTGCCAGCAGTCTAAGGGGGGTGGACAATGAGCAGTTCTTC. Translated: CASSLRGVDNEQFF. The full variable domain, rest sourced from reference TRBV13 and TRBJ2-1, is AAGVIQSPRHLIKEKRETATLKCYPIPRHDTVYWYQQGPGQDPQFLISFYEKMQSDKGSIPDRFSAQQFSDYHSELNMSSLELGDSALYFCASSLRGVDNEQFFGPGTRLTVL.

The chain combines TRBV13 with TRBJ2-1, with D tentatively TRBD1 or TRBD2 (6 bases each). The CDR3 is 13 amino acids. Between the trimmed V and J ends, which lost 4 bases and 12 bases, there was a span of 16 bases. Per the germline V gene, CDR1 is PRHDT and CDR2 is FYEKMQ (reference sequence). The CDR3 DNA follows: TGTGCCAGCAGCTCAAGGGGGGATGAGGTGCAGTTCTTC. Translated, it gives CASSSRGDEVQFF.

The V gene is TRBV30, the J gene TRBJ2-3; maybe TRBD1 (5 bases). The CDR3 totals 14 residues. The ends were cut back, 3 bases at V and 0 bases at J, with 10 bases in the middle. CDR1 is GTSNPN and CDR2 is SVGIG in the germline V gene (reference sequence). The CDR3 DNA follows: TGTGCCTGGAGGGGGCCCATTAGCACAGATACGCAGTATTTT. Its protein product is CAWRGPISTDTQYF.

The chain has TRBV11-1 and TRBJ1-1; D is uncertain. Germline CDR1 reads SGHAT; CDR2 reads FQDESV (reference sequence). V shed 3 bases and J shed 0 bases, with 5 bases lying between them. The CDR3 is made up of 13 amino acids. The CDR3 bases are TGTGCCAGCAGCTTCCATATGAACACTGAAGCTTTCTTT. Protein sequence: CASSFHMNTEAFF.

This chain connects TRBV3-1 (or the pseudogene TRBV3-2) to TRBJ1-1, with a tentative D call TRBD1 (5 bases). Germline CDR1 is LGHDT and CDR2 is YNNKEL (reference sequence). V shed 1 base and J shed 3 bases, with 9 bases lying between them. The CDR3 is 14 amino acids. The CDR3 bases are TGTGCCAGCAGCCAAGGAGGAGGGGACACTGAAGCTTTCTTT. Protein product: CASSQGGGDTEAFF.

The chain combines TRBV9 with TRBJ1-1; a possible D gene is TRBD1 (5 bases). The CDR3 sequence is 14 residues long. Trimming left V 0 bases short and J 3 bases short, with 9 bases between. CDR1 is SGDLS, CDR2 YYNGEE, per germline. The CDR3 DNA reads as TGTGCCAGCAGCGTAGGAGCCAGGGACACTGAAGCTTTCTTT. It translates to CASSVGARDTEAFF. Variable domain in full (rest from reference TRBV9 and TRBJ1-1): DSGVTQTPKHLITATGQRVTLRCSPRSGDLSVYWYQQSLDQGLQFLIQYYNGEERAKGNILERFSAQQFPDLHSELNLSSLELGDSALYFCASSVGARDTEAFFGQGTRLTVV.

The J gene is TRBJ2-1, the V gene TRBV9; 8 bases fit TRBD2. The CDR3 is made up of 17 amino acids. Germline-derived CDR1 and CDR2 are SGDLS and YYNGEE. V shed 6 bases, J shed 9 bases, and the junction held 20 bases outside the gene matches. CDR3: CASTGGPPLGLQGEQFF. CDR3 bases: TGTGCCAGCACGGGGGGGCCCCCCCTGGGGTTACAGGGTGAGCAGTTCTTC.

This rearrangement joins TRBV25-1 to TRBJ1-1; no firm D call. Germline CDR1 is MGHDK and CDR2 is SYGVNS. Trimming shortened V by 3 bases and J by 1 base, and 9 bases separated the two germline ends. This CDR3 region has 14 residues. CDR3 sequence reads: CASSEEGRNTEAFF. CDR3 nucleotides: TGTGCCAGCAGTGAGGAAGGCAGGAACACTGAAGCTTTCTTT.

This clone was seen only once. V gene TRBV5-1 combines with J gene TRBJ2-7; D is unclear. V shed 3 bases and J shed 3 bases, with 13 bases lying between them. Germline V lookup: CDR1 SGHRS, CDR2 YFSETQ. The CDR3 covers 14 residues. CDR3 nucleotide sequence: TGCGCCAGCAGCTCTGGACGGGCACACTACGAGCAGTACTTC. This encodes CASSSGRAHYEQYF.

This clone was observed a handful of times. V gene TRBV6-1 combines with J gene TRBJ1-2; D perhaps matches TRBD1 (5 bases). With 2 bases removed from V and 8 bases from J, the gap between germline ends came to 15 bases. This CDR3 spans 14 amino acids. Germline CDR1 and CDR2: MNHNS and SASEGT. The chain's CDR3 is CASSEIQGGSGYTF. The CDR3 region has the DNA TGTGCCAGCAGTGAAATCCAGGGAGGGAGCGGCTACACCTTC.

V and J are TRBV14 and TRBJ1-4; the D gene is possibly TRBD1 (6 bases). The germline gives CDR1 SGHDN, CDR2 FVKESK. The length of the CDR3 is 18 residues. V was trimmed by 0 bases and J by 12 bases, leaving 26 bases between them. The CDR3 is CASSQERSTQGLRGELFF. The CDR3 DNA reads TGTGCCAGCAGCCAAGAAAGAAGTACACAGGGCCTCCGGGGGGAACTGTTTTTT.